The 18 T cell receptor beta chains presented below share a single source sample, sequenced in a study of shared clonotypes between healthy human individuals. TCRdb's copy holds only in-frame clones and misses some; the assay was immunoSEQ multiplex PCR. The data show about 2.4 million clones, under 95% seen once. The specimen was naive CD4+ T cells from PBMCs. Subset indicated: CD45RA+ positively selected. The source is a man between 18 and 29 years old in good health. Some clones in this sample may be carry-over from other donors' samples.

The chain uses TRBV13 and TRBJ2-7; 8 bases are a match to TRBD2. Trimming removed 0 bases from V and 6 bases from J; junction bases left unmatched: 13. There are 17 residues in the CDR3. The germline V gene encodes CDR1 PRHDT and CDR2 FYEKMQ (reference sequence). The CDR3 here is CASSLGWGGREDREQYF. The CDR3 bases are TGTGCCAGCAGCTTAGGATGGGGCGGGCGGGAGGATCGCGAGCAGTACTTC.

The gene calls are TRBV28 and TRBJ1-1; D is undetermined. This CDR3 spans 11 amino acids. Trimming took off 0 bases at V and 8 bases at J, with 4 bases between the two ends. Looked up from germline, CDR1 is MDHEN and CDR2 is SYDVKM. The CDR3 bases are TGTGCCAGCAGTTTATGGCTGGAAGCTTTCTTT. Protein: CASSLWLEAFF.

The gene calls are TRBV5-1 and TRBJ2-3; 9 nucleotides align to TRBD2. The length of the CDR3 is 19 residues. V trimming: 0 bases; J trimming: 3 bases; junction bases outside the gene matches: 14. Germline CDR1 SGHRS, CDR2 YFSETQ. DNA of the CDR3: TGCGCCAGCAGCTTGGGTAGCGGGAGAGGGGCGAGACAGACAGATACGCAGTATTTT. Amino acid sequence: CASSLGSGRGARQTDTQYF.

The chain couples TRBV7-2 to TRBJ2-5, with D perhaps matching TRBD1 or TRBD2 (5 bases each). The V gene lost 2 bases and the J gene lost 0 bases, with 13 bases spanning the gap. CDR3 size: 16 residues. The germline V gene has CDR1 SGHTA and CDR2 FQGNSA. The CDR3 here is CASSLQGPLHQETQYF. Written as DNA, the CDR3 is TGTGCCAGCAGCTTACAGGGACCTTTGCACCAAGAGACCCAGTACTTC.

The genes are TRBV9 and TRBJ1-2, with 9 bases lining up with TRBD1. The CDR3 extends over 13 amino acids. Germline CDR1 reads SGDLS; CDR2 reads YYNGEE. V lost 2 bases, J lost 7 bases, and 3 bases stayed unmatched. The DNA for the CDR3 is TGTGCCAGCAGCGTCGGACAGGGGATTGGCTACACCTTC. As protein: CASSVGQGIGYTF.

Here the CDR3 reads CASSQGPLAGVIDEQFF. The CDR3, as DNA: TGCGCCAGCAGCCAAGGCCCTCTAGCGGGAGTGATCGATGAGCAGTTCTTC. The V call is TRBV4-1, the J call TRBJ2-1; 10 bases are shared with TRBD2. Per germline, CDR1 MGHRA and CDR2 YSYEKL. V gave up 1 base and J gave up 8 bases; unmatched junction bases: 11. This CDR3 is 17 amino acids long.

This clone was observed a single time. V and J are TRBV6-1 and TRBJ1-1; maybe TRBD1 (5 bases). Germline V gene sequence: CDR1 MNHNS, CDR2 SASEGT. The ends were cut back, 3 bases at V and 3 bases at J, with 11 bases in the middle. There are 14 residues in the CDR3. The DNA for the CDR3 is TGTGCCAGCAGTGAGCTTGACAGCTACACTGAAGCTTTCTTT. It translates to CASSELDSYTEAFF.

V and J are TRBV5-1 and TRBJ2-3, with 8 bases matching TRBD2. This CDR3 has 15 residues. Germline V gives CDR1 SGHRS, CDR2 YFSETQ. V shed 4 bases and J 3 bases; nucleotides not matched to a gene: 7. The CDR3 here is CASSEAGDQTDTQYF. The CDR3 region has the DNA TGCGCCAGCAGCGAAGCGGGAGATCAAACAGATACGCAGTATTTT.

This chain joins TRBV27 and TRBJ1-5, with TRBD1 as a possible D gene (5 bases). V lost 3 bases to trimming and J lost 6 bases, with 15 bases between them. In germline, CDR1 is MNHEY, CDR2 SMNVEV (reference sequence). The length of the CDR3 is 15 residues. The CDR3 loop reads CASSFGAARGQPQHF. The CDR3 nucleotides read TGTGCCAGCAGTTTCGGGGCGGCGAGGGGTCAGCCCCAGCATTTT.

This clone was counted a few times. The chain recombines TRBV6-5 with TRBJ1-2; tentatively, D is TRBD1 (5 bases). Germline loops: CDR1 MNHEY, CDR2 SVGAGI. V lost 2 bases and J lost 4, with 14 bases in between. The CDR3 contains 15 residues. DNA of the CDR3: TGTGCCAGCAGTTACCGGCGGGGGAATTTCTATGGCTACACCTTC. As protein: CASSYRRGNFYGYTF.

The chain uses TRBV4-1 and TRBJ1-5, with a tentative D call TRBD1 (6 bases). The CDR3 extends over 15 amino acids. V was pared by 4 bases and J by 1 base, with 11 bases between. The germline gives CDR1 MGHRA, CDR2 YSYEKL. The CDR3: CASSLDSLSNQPQHF. The CDR3 region has the DNA TGCGCCAGCAGCCTGGACAGCTTAAGCAATCAGCCCCAGCATTTT.

The chain carries TRBV5-6 and TRBJ1-1; 7 bases fit TRBD1. Germline V gene data show CDR1 as SGHDT and CDR2 as YYEEEE. J gave up 7 bases and V 0 bases, and 6 bases lay outside the gene matches. This CDR3 has 14 amino acids. The CDR3 nucleotides are TGTGCCAGCAGCTTGGGTAGCAGGGGGGTTGAAGCTTTCTTT. Translation: CASSLGSRGVEAFF. The full variable domain, its missing parts supplied by reference TRBV5-6 and TRBJ1-1, is DAGVTQSPTHLIKTRGQQVTLRCSPKSGHDTVSWYQQALGQGPQFIFQYYEEEERQRGNFPDRFSGHQFPNYSSELNVNALLLGDSALYLCASSLGSRGVEAFFGQGTRLTVV.

This clone showed up just a few times. The chain couples TRBV6-5 to TRBJ1-5, with D uncertain. This CDR3 spans 13 amino acids. Germline loops: CDR1 MNHEY, CDR2 SVGAGI. V lost 5 bases to trimming and J lost 0 bases, with 5 bases between them. The CDR3 is CASSDNSNQPQHF. DNA of the CDR3: TGTGCCAGCAGTGATAATAGCAATCAGCCCCAGCATTTT.

The V call is TRBV4-3, the J call TRBJ2-7; no clear D gene. V was shortened by 1 base and J by 1 base, with 8 bases between the two germline ends. This CDR3 has 14 residues. Germline values: CDR1 LGHNA, CDR2 YSLEER. CDR3 DNA sequence: TGCGCCAGCAGCCAAGCAGGCTATTCCTACGAGCAGTACTTC. Protein: CASSQAGYSYEQYF.

This clone was seen more than once but under ten times. The identical CDR3 is also encoded by other nucleotide sequences in the sample. The genes are TRBV7-9 and TRBJ2-2; D is unresolved. Germline-derived CDR1 and CDR2 are SEHNR and FQNEAQ (reference sequence). Trimming took off 1 base at V and 5 bases at J, with 2 bases between the two ends. The CDR3 length is 12 residues. Written as DNA, the CDR3 is TGTGCCAGCAGCTTAGGGACCGGGGAGCTGTTTTTT. The encoded protein is CASSLGTGELFF.

The chain joins TRBV25-1 to TRBJ1-2; the D is unclear. The V end lost 1 base, the J end lost 3 bases, and 9 bases lay between the germline ends. Germline V gene sequence: CDR1 MGHDK, CDR2 SYGVNS. There are 14 residues in the CDR3. CDR3 nucleotides: TGTGCCAGCAGTGAATCCGAGGGATACTATGGCTACACCTTC. It codes for CASSESEGYYGYTF.

This chain links TRBV7-2 with TRBJ2-1, with TRBD2 matching 13 bases. This CDR3 has 17 residues. CDR1 and CDR2 from the germline V gene are SGHTA and FQGNSA. Germline trimming cut 1 base from V and 9 bases from J; bases unmatched to any gene: 9. CDR3 region: CASSLGGLAGNLAEQFF. CDR3 bases: TGTGCCAGCAGCTTAGGGGGACTAGCGGGAAATTTGGCTGAGCAGTTCTTC.

CDR3 amino acids: CASSYSEGGEQYF. The CDR3 region has the DNA TGTGCCAGCAGTTACAGCGAGGGTGGCGAGCAGTACTTC. The rearrangement links TRBV6-6 to TRBJ2-5; possibly TRBD2 for D (5 bases). The closer fit of TRBJ2-7 to the DNA end suggests the J call may be wrong. The CDR3 extends over 13 amino acids. In germline, CDR1 is MNHNY, CDR2 SVGAGI (reference sequence).